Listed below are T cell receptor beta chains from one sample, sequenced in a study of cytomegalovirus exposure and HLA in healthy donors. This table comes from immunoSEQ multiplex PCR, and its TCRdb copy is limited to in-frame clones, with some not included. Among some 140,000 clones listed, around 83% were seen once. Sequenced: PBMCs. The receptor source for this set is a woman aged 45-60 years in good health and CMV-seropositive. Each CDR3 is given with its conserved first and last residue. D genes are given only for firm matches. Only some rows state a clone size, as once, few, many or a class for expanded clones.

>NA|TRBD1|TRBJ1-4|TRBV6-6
TGTGCCAGCAGGCCACAGGGGGCAGAGGAAAAACTGTTTTTT
CASRPQGAEEKLFF
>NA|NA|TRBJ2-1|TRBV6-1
TGTGCCAGCAGTGAACGGAGGGGGCGGGACAATGAGCAGTTCTTC
CASSERRGRDNEQFF
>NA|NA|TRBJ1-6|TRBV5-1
TGCGCCAGCAGCTTGGATGGCAGGGCTAATTCACCCCTCCACTTT
CASSLDGRANSPLHF
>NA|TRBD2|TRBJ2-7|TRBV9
TGTGCCAGCAGCCGGGGACTAGCGGGCTACGAGCAGTACTTC
CASSRGLAGYEQYF
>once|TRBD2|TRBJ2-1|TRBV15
TGTGCCACCAGCAGAGGGGGCGGGAGGCTTTACAATGAGCAGTTCTTC
CATSRGGGRLYNEQFF
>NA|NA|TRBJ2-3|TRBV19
TGTGCCAGTAGGAAGGAGGCCTACACAGATACGCAGTATTTT
CASRKEAYTDTQYF
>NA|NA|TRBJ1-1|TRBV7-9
TGTGCCAGCAGCTATCCACCGGACACTGAAGCTTTCTTT
CASSYPPDTEAFF
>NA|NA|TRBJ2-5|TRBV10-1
TGCGCCAGCAGTGAGTCCAGGGGTCGGGAGACCCAGTACTTC
CASSESRGRETQYF
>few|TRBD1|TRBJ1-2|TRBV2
TGTGCCAGCAGCCGGGACAGCTATGGCTACACCTTC
CASSRDSYGYTF
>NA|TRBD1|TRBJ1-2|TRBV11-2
TGTGCCAGCAGCCCTATGGGACAGGGGTTGAGTGGCTACACCTTC
CASSPMGQGLSGYTF
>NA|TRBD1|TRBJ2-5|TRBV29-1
TGCAGCGTTGCCGGGACAGGGGCCGCAGAGACCCAGTACTTC
CSVAGTGAAETQYF
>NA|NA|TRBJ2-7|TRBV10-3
TGTGCCATCAGTGAGTCGTCGGGACAAACCTACGAGCAGTACTTC
CAISESSGQTYEQYF
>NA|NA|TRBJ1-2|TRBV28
TGTGCCAGCAGTTTAACGGTATATGGCTACACCTTC
CASSLTVYGYTF
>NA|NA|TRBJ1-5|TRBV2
TGTGCCAGCAGTGAACTGTCTGTCAATCAGCCCCAGCATTTT
CASSELSVNQPQHF
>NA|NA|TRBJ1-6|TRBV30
TGTGCCTGGATGGGGCAGGGGACTTCACCCCTCCACTTT
CAWMGQGTSPLHF
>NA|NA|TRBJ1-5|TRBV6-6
TGTGCCAGCAGCTACGGACAGTATAGCAATCAGCCCCAGCATTTT
CASSYGQYSNQPQHF
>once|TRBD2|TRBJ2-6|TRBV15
TGTGCCACCAGCCCGGGGGGATCTGGGGCCAACGGCCTGACTTTC
CATSPGGSGANGLTF
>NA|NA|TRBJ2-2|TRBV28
TGTGCCAGCACCCATCGGGTAACCGGGGAGCTGTTTTTT
CASTHRVTGELFF
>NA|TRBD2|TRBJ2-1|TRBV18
TGTGCCAGCTCACTACGCATTAGCGGGGACTACAATGAGCAGTTCTTC
CASSLRISGDYNEQFF
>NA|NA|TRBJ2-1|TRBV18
TGTGCCAGCTCACCAGACAGGACCTACAATGAGCAGTTCTTC
CASSPDRTYNEQFF
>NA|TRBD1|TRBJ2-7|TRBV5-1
TGCGCCAGCAGCTTCTTGACAGGGGCGGCCTACGAGCAGTACTTC
CASSFLTGAAYEQYF
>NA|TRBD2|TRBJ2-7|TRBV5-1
TGCGCCAGCAGCTTGGTACTAGCGGGAGGGTACGAGCAGTACTTC
CASSLVLAGGYEQYF
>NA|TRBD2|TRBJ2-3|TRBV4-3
TGCGCCAGCAGCCAAGTATCCAGCGGGGGGTTCGCAGATACGCAGTATTTT
CASSQVSSGGFADTQYF
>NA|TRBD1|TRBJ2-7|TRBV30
TGTGCCTGGAAATCTAGGACAGGGAATCCCTACGAGCAGTACTTC
CAWKSRTGNPYEQYF
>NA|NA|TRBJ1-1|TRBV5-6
TGTGCCAGCAGCTTGGGGGGCCCAGGGTTCCTGGGCGGTACTGAAGCTTTCTTT
CASSLGGPGFLGGTEAFF
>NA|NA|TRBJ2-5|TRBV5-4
TGTGCCAGCAGCTTGGATCGGGAGACCCAGTACTTC
CASSLDRETQYF
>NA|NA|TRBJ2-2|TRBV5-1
TGCGCCAGCAGCTTCCGGGGTGCCCGAGGCGGGGAGCTGTTTTTT
CASSFRGARGGELFF
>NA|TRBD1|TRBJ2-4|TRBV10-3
TGTGCCATCAGTGACGGGACAGTAAAAAACATTCAGTACTTC
CAISDGTVKNIQYF
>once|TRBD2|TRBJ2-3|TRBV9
TGTGCCAGCAGCGTCCTAGCGGGAGGGTCCGCAGGCACAGATACGCAGTATTTT
CASSVLAGGSAGTDTQYF
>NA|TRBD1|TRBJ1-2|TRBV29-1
TGCAGCGTTGATCTTAGCGACAGGGACAACTATGGCTACACCTTC
CSVDLSDRDNYGYTF
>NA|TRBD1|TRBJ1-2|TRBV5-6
TGTGCCAGCAGGGGTGAGCGGACAGGGGACTATGGCTACACCTTC
CASRGERTGDYGYTF
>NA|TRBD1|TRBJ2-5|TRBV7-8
TGTGCCAGCAGCCCTGGGACAGACCAAGAGACCCAGTACTTC
CASSPGTDQETQYF
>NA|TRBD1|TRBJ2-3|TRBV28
TGTGCCAGCAGTCCACCGGACAGGGTAGTAGTGGATACGCAGTATTTT
CASSPPDRVVVDTQYF
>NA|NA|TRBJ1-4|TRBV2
TGTGCCAGCAGTGTTCGAGCTACTAATGAAAAACTGTTTTTT
CASSVRATNEKLFF
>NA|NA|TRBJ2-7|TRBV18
TGTGCCAGCTCACCCCCCAGGGGTTCCTACGAGCAGTACTTC
CASSPPRGSYEQYF
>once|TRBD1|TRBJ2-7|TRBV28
TGTGCCTCAAGGGACAGCTCTTCCTACGAGCAGTACTTC
CASRDSSSYEQYF
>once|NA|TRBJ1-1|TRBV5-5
TGTGCCAGCAGCCCTAACCGGGACTTCATTGGGGCTTTCTTT
CASSPNRDFIGAFF
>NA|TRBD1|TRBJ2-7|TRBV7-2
TGTGCCAGCAGCCCCCCCAGGGGGTCCGCCTCCTACGAGCAGTACTTC
CASSPPRGSASYEQYF
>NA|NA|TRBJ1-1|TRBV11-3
TGTGCCCGATTCCAGGGAAGGAACACTGAAGCTTTCTTT
CARFQGRNTEAFF
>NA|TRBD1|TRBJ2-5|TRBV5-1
TGCGCCAGCAGCAGCCGGGACAGTCAAGAGACCCAGTACTTC
CASSSRDSQETQYF
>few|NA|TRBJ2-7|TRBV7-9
TGTTCCAGCAGCCGAACAGGGTACGAGCAGTACTTC
CSSSRTGYEQYF
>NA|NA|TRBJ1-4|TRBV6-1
TGTGCCAGCAGGGACAAGGGGGAAAAACTGTTTTTT
CASRDKGEKLFF
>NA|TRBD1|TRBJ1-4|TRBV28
TGTGCCAGCTTCCCGGGACAGAGAAATGAAAAACTGTTTTTT
CASFPGQRNEKLFF
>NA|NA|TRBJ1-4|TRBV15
TGTGCCACCAGCAGCCCCACGACAGGTTTGGGTGAAAAACTGTTTTTT
CATSSPTTGLGEKLFF
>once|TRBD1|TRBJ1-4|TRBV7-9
TGTGCCAGCAGCCCGCACAGGGGAATTGATGAAAAACTGTTTTTT
CASSPHRGIDEKLFF
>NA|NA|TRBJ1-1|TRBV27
TGTGCCAGCAGTTTAAGGGAGGACACTGAAGCTTTCTTT
CASSLREDTEAFF
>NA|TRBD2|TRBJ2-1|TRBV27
TGTGCCAGCAGTTTATCCCGGCTAGCGGGTTACAATGAGCAGTTCTTC
CASSLSRLAGYNEQFF